Shown below are 2 T cell receptor beta chains from a single sample sequenced in a study of cytomegalovirus exposure and HLA in healthy donors. The PCR made use of 60 Vbeta and 13 Jbeta primers. Method: immunoSEQ multiplex PCR; TCRdb's copy keeps in-frame clones and lacks some. The table lists 150,000 or so clones, 64% of them singletons. The sequencing sample was made of PBMCs. The receptor source for this set is a woman in her 30s in good health and CMV-seropositive.

This clone was counted only a few times. V and J are TRBV2 and TRBJ1-5; unclear D gene. This CDR3 has 13 residues. V was trimmed by 5 bases and J by 3 bases, leaving 8 bases between them. Germline V lookup: CDR1 SNHLY, CDR2 FYNNEI. The CDR3 sequence is CASSWAFNQPQHF. The CDR3 region has the DNA TGTGCCAGCAGTTGGGCCTTCAATCAGCCCCAGCATTTT.

This chain connects TRBV5-6 to TRBJ1-6, with D possibly TRBD1 on 5 matching bases. Germline CDR1 reads SGHDT; CDR2 reads YYEEEE. Trimming shortened V by 4 bases and J by 11 bases, and 16 bases separated the two germline ends. The CDR3 contains 14 residues. CDR3: CASSTQPAGAPLHF. DNA of the CDR3: TGTGCCAGCAGCACCCAACCCGCGGGGGCACCCCTCCACTTT.